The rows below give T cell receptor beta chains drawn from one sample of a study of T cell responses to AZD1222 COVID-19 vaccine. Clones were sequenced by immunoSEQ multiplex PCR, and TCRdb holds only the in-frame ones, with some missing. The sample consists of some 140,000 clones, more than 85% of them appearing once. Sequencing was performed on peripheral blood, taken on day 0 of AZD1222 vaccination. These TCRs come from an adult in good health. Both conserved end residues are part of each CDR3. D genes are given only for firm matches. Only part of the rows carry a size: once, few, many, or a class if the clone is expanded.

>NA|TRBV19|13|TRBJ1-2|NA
CASSIDRIYGYTF
TGTGCCAGTAGTATAGATCGGATCTATGGCTACACCTTC
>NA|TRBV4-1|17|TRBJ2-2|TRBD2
CASSHEPGLATTGELFF
TGCGCCAGCAGCCATGAGCCGGGACTAGCGACAACCGGGGAGCTGTTTTTT
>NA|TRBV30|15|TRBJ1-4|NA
CAWSETTGVGEKLFF
TGTGCCTGGAGCGAAACGACAGGAGTAGGCGAAAAACTGTTTTTT
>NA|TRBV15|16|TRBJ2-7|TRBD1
CATSRMGQGGYREQYF
TGTGCCACCAGCAGAATGGGACAGGGAGGGTATAGGGAGCAGTACTTC
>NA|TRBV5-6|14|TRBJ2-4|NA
CASSLVGAKNIQYF
TGTGCCAGCAGCTTAGTGGGGGCCAAAAACATTCAGTACTTC
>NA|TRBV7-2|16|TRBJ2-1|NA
CASSLGPGAIYNEQFF
TGTGCCAGCAGCTTAGGTCCAGGAGCGATTTACAATGAGCAGTTCTTC
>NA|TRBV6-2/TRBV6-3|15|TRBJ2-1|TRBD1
CASSNRDRGDNEQFF
TGTGCCAGCAGTAACCGGGACAGGGGGGACAATGAGCAGTTCTTC
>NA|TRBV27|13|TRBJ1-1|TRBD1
CASTQGGQGEAFF
TGTGCCAGCACTCAAGGAGGACAGGGCGAGGCTTTCTTT
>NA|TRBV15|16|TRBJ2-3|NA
CATSRDPGQRGSTQYF
TGTGCCACCAGCAGAGACCCGGGACAACGGGGGTCTACGCAGTATTTT
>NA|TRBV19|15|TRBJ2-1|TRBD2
CASSMRLAGYNEQFF
TGTGCCAGTAGTATGAGACTAGCGGGGTACAATGAGCAGTTCTTC
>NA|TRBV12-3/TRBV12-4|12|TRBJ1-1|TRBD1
CASSVQGVRAFF
TGTGCCAGCAGCGTACAGGGGGTCAGAGCTTTCTTT
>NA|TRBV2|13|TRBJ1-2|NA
CASSARGEYGYTF
TGTGCCAGCAGTGCTAGGGGAGAGTATGGCTACACCTTC
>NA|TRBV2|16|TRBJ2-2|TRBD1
CAIPTSTGGNTGELFF
TGTGCCATCCCCACCTCTACAGGGGGAAACACCGGGGAGCTGTTTTTT
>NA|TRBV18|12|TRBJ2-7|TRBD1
CASSADRGEQYF
TGTGCCAGCTCAGCGGACAGGGGCGAGCAGTACTTC
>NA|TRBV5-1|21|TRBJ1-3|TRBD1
CASSGGGQGARSLNSGNTIYF
TGCGCCAGCAGCGGCGGGGGACAGGGGGCCAGATCGCTAAACTCTGGAAACACCATATATTTT
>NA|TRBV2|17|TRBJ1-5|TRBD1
CASISGTGGRDNQPQHF
TGTGCCAGCATATCCGGGACAGGGGGTCGGGACAATCAGCCCCAGCATTTT
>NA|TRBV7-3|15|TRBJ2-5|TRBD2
CASSPIAGYGETQYF
TGTGCCAGCAGCCCGATAGCGGGGTACGGAGAGACCCAGTACTTC
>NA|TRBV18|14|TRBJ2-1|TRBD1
CASSAGTDYNEQFF
TGTGCCAGCTCAGCCGGGACAGACTACAATGAGCAGTTCTTC
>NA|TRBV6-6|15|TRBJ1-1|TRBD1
CASSFPGQVNTEAFF
TGTGCCAGCAGTTTCCCCGGACAGGTGAACACTGAAGCTTTCTTT
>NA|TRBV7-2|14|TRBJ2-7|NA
CASSLLPEVYEQYF
TGTGCCAGCAGCCTCCTCCCTGAGGTCTACGAGCAGTACTTC
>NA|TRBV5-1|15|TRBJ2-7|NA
CASSLDGAGYYEQYF
TGCGCCAGCAGCTTGGATGGCGCAGGGTATTACGAGCAGTACTTC
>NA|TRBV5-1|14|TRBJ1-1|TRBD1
CASRSGTVNTEAFF
TGCGCCAGCAGGTCTGGGACAGTGAACACTGAAGCTTTCTTT
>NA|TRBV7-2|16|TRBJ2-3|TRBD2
CASSYQGTSEADTQYF
TGTGCCAGCAGCTATCAGGGGACTAGCGAGGCAGATACGCAGTATTTT
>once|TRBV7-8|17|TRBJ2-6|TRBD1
CASSAGQGASGANVLTF
TGTGCCAGCAGCGCGGGACAGGGGGCATCGGGGGCCAACGTCCTGACTTTC
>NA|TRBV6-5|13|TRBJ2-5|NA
CASSRGEEETQYF
TGTGCCAGCAGCAGGGGAGAGGAAGAGACCCAGTACTTC
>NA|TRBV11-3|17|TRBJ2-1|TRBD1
CASSLGQGQGAANEQFF
TGTGCCAGCAGCTTAGGTCAGGGACAGGGGGCAGCAAATGAGCAGTTCTTC
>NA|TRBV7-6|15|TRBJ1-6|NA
CASSLGPTVNSPLHF
TGTGCCAGCAGCTTAGGCCCGACAGTTAATTCACCCCTCCACTTT
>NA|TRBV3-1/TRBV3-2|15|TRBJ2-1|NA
CASSQDSATYNEQFF
TGTGCCAGCAGCCAAGACAGCGCCACCTACAATGAGCAGTTCTTC
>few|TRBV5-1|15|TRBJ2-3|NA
CASSLEWGSTDTQYF
TGCGCCAGCAGCTTGGAATGGGGAAGCACAGATACGCAGTATTTT
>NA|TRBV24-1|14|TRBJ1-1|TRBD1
CATSDSTGARGAFF
TGTGCCACCAGTGATTCGACAGGGGCCCGAGGGGCTTTCTTT
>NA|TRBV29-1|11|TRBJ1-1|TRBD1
CSVDGQGKAFF
TGCAGCGTGGACGGACAGGGAAAAGCTTTCTTT
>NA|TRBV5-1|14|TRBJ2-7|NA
CASSLGDRAYEQYF
TGCGCCAGCAGCTTGGGGGACCGCGCCTACGAGCAGTACTTC
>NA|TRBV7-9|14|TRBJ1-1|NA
CASSLRGFNTEAFF
TGTGCCAGCAGCTTACGAGGATTTAACACTGAAGCTTTCTTT
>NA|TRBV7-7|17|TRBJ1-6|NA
CASSTNRRTARNSPLHF
TGTGCCAGCAGCACAAATAGACGGACAGCTAGAAATTCACCCCTCCACTTT
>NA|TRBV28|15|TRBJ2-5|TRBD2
CASTSPSGRGETQYF
TGTGCCAGCACCTCCCCTAGCGGGAGGGGGGAGACCCAGTACTTC
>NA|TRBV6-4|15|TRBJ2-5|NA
CASSDSWRGQETQYF
TGTGCCAGCAGTGACTCGTGGCGGGGCCAAGAGACCCAGTACTTC
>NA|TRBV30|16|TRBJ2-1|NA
CAWSRLVVGSYNEQFF
TGTGCCTGGAGTAGACTAGTCGTAGGCTCCTACAATGAGCAGTTCTTC
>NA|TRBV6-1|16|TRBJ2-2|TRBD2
CASSDEGTSRIGELFF
TGTGCCAGCAGTGACGAAGGGACTAGTCGAATCGGGGAGCTGTTTTTT
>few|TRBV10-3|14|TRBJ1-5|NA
CAISGGGNNQPQHF
TGTGCCATCAGTGGAGGGGGGAACAATCAGCCCCAGCATTTT
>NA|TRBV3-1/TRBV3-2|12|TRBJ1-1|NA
CASSQAKVEAFF
TGTGCCAGCAGCCAGGCGAAGGTTGAGGCTTTCTTT
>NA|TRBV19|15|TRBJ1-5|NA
CASRTGRFWNQPQHF
TGTGCCAGTAGGACGGGGCGATTCTGGAATCAGCCCCAGCATTTT
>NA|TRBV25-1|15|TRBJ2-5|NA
CASSAGPTYQETQYF
TGTGCCAGCAGTGCGGGACCGACGTACCAAGAGACCCAGTACTTC
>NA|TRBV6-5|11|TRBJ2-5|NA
CASQGIETQYF
TGTGCCAGTCAGGGGATTGAGACCCAGTACTTC
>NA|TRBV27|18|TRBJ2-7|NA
CASSQTHFQGTHSYEQYF
TGTGCCAGCAGCCAAACACACTTCCAAGGGACTCACAGCTACGAGCAGTACTTC
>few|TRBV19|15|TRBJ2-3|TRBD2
CASSTSGGFADTQYF
TGTGCCAGTAGTACCTCGGGGGGGTTCGCAGATACGCAGTATTTT
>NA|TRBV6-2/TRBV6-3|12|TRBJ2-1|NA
CASSPVDNEQFF
TGTGCCAGCAGCCCTGTAGACAATGAGCAGTTCTTC
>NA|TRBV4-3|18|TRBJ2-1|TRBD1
CASSQDKGSGQGYNEQFF
TGCGCCAGCAGCCAAGATAAAGGCTCGGGACAGGGCTACAATGAGCAGTTCTTC
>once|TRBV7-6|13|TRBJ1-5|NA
CASSLTGNQPQHF
TGTGCCAGCAGCTTAACGGGCAATCAGCCCCAGCATTTT
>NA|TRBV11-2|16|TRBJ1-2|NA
CASSFRRTDSAGGYTF
TGTGCCAGCAGCTTTCGCCGAACCGACAGCGCCGGAGGCTACACCTTC
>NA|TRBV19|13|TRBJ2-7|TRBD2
CASRASGLYEQYF
TGTGCCAGTAGAGCTAGCGGCCTCTACGAGCAGTACTTC
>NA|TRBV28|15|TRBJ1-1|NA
CASSLPYRVGTEAFF
TGTGCCAGCAGTTTACCGTACAGGGTTGGAACTGAAGCTTTCTTT
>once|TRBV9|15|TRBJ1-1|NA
CASSVVLGGDTEAFF
TGTGCCAGCAGCGTAGTTTTGGGAGGGGACACTGAAGCTTTCTTT
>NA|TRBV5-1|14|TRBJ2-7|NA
CASSLSSGSYEQYF
TGCGCCAGCAGCTTGAGCTCAGGGAGCTACGAGCAGTACTTC
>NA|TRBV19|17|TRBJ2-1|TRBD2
CASSNTPGAGIGNEQFF
TGTGCCAGTAGTAACACGCCAGGAGCGGGAATTGGAAATGAGCAGTTCTTC